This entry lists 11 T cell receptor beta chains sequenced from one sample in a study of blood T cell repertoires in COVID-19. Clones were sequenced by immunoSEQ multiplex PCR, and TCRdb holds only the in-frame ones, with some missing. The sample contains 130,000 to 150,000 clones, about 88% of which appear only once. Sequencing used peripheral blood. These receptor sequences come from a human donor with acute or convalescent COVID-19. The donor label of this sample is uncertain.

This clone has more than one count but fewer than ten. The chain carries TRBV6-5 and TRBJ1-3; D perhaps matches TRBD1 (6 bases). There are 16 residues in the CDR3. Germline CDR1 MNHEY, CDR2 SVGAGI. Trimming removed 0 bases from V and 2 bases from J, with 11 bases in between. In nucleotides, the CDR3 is TGTGCCAGCAGTTACTCAGGGGGGGCTGCTGGAAACACCATATATTTT. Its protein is CASSYSGGAAGNTIYF.

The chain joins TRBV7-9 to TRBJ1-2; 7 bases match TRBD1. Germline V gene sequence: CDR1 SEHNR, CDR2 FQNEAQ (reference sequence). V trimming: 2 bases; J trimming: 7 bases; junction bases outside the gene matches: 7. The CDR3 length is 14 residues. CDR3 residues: CASSLRQGSGGYTF. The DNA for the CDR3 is TGTGCCAGCAGCTTACGACAGGGAAGTGGTGGCTACACCTTC.

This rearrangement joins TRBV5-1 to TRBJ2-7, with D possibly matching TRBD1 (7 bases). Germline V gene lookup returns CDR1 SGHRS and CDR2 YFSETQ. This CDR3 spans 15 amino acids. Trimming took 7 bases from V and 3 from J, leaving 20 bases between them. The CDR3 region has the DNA TGCGCCAGCGGAGCCTACAGGGGCGGGAACTACGAGCAGTACTTC. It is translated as CASGAYRGGNYEQYF.

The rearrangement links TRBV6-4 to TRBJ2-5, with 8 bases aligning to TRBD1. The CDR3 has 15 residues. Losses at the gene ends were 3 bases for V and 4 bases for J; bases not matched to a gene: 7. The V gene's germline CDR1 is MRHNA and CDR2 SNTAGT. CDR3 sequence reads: CASSEGTGLGETQYF. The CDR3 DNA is TGTGCCAGCAGTGAAGGGACAGGACTTGGAGAGACCCAGTACTTC.

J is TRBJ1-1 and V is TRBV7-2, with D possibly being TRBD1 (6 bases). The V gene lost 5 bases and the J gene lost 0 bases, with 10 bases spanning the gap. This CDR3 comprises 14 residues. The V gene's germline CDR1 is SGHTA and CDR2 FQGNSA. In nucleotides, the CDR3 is TGTGCCAGCAGCAGGACAGAAATGAACACTGAAGCTTTCTTT. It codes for CASSRTEMNTEAFF. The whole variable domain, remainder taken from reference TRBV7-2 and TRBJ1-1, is GAGVSQSPSNKVTEKGKDVELRCDPISGHTALYWYRQSLGQGLEFLIYFQGNSAPDKSGLPSDRFSAERTGGSVSTLTIQRTQQEDSAVYLCASSRTEMNTEAFFGQGTRLTVV.

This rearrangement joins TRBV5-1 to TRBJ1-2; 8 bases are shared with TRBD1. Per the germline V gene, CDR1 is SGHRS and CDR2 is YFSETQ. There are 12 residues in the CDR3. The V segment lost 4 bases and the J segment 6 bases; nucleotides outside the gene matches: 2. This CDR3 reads CASSMTGDGYTF. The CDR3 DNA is TGCGCCAGCAGCATGACAGGGGATGGCTACACCTTC.

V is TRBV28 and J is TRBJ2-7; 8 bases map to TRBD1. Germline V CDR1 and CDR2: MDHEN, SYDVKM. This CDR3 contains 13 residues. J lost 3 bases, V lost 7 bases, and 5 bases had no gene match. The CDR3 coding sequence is TGTGCCAGCAACAGACAGGGGTACTACGAGCAGTACTTC. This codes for CASNRQGYYEQYF.

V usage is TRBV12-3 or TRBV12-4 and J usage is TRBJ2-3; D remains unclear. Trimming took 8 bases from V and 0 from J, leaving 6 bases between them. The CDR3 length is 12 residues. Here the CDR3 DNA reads TGTGCCAGCCAGGCTAGCACAGATACGCAGTATTTT. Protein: CASQASTDTQYF.

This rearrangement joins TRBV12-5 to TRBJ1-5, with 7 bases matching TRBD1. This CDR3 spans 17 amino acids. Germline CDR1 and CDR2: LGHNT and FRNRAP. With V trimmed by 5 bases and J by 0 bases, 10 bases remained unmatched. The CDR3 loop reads CASGLRTGLNSNQPQHF. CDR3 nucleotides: TGTGCTAGTGGTCTTCGGACAGGTCTCAATAGCAATCAGCCCCAGCATTTT.

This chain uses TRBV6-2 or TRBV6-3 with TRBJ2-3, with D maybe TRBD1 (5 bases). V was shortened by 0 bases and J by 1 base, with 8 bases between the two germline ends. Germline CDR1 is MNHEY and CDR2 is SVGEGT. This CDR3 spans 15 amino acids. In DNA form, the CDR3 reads TGTGCCAGCAGTTACTCGGGGCTGGGCACAGATACGCAGTATTTT. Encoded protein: CASSYSGLGTDTQYF.

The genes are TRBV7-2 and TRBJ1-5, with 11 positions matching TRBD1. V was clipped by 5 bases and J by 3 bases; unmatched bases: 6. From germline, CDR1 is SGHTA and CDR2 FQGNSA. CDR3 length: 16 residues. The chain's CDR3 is CASSPGQGAVNQPQHF. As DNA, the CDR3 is TGTGCCAGCAGCCCCGGACAGGGGGCGGTCAATCAGCCCCAGCATTTT.